This TCR beta chain was sequenced in a study of radiation and T cells in renal cell carcinoma. As for the study in general: Nephrectomy followed 15 Gy stereotactic body radiation by 4 weeks. Findings and limits, study-wide: From baseline, blood top tumor clonotypes peaked at 2 weeks post-radiation. No pretreatment tumor biopsies were available for baseline clonotypes.

The data were produced by immunoSEQ multiplex PCR, yet TCRdb's version contains in-frame clones alone and is incomplete. The data show about 150,000 clones, about 87% seen once. Germline CDR1 SGHVS, CDR2 FQNEAQ. This CDR3 is 14 amino acids long. Deletions cut 5 bases from V and 3 bases from J, with 11 bases between. Concerning this clone: No antigen is known for it.

As for time point: blood 2 weeks post-SBRT. Treatment meaning: 15 Gy SBRT to primary tumor, nephrectomy 4 weeks later. This clonotype was obtained from a woman in her 50s with renal cell carcinoma. This specimen consisted of blood, obtained from a patient whose treatment included radiotherapy and nephrectomy. The chain has TRBV7-8 and TRBJ1-5; weak D call: TRBD1 (5 bases). CDR3 nucleotides: TGTGCCAGCAGCGACTCGACAGACAATCAGCCCCAGCATTTT. As protein: CASSDSTDNQPQHF.